This T cell receptor beta chain was sequenced for a study of blood T cell repertoires in COVID-19. Study-wide context: Samples came from the United States, Italy and Spain, spanning acute and convalescent COVID-19. PBMCs, B-cell-depleted T cells, or T cells were the source of the cDNA or gDNA that made up the material.

Trimming cost V 3 bases and J 0 bases, with 12 bases left between them. The CDR3 covers 15 residues. Germline CDR1 and CDR2: SGHRS and YFSETQ. Source study methods: The authors estimated nucleated cell counts from reference gene primer amplification. The method was immunoSEQ multiplex PCR; TCRdb's version includes in-frame clones alone and lacks a portion of them. That table is the source of V, J and clone size, and D and trimming were worked out from the DNA. Of 130,000 or so clones listed, around 77% are singletons. The source of this sequence is a human donor in a cohort sampled during active COVID-19. Sequences were obtained from peripheral blood. The J gene is TRBJ2-5, the V gene TRBV5-1; D is perhaps TRBD1 (6 bases). Here the CDR3 DNA reads TGCGCCAGCAGCTCACCTACAGGGAACCAAGAGACCCAGTACTTC. This translates into CASSSPTGNQETQYF.